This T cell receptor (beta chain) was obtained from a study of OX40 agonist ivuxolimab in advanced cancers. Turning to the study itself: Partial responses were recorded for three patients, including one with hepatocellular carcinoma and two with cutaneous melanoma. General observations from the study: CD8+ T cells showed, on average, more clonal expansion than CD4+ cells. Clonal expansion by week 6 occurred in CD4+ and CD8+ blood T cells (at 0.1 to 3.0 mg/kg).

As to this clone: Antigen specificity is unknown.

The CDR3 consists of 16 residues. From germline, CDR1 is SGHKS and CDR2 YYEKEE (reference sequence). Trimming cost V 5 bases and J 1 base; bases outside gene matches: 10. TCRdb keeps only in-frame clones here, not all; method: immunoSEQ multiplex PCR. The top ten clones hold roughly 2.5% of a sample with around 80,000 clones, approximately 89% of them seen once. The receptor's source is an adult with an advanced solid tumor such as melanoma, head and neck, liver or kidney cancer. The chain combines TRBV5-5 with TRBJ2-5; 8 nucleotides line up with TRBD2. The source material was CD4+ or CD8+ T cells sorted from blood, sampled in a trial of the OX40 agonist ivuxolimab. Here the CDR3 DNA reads TGTGCCAGCAGTAACGGGCCGGGGGGGCCCCAAGAGACCCAGTACTTC. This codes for CASSNGPGGPQETQYF.